A single TCR beta chain is shown here with its context. Clones were read by immunoSEQ multiplex PCR, and TCRdb kept only the in-frame ones, dropping some. Counted here are more than 55,000 clones, 90% to 95% occurring once; the ten biggest clones make up about 3%. These data originate in a study of T cell changes during pregnancy in multiple sclerosis. V dropped 4 bases and J dropped 1; count of bases not matched to a gene: 6. The CDR3 consists of 14 residues. Germline assignment: CDR1 GTSNPN and CDR2 SVGIG (reference sequence). Sequencing was performed on CD8+ T cells from peripheral blood mononuclear cells, taken in the third trimester of pregnancy. The chain has TRBV30 and TRBJ1-2; 7 nucleotides match TRBD1. The clonotype comes from a female donor with multiple sclerosis, enrolled in a pregnancy study. Here the CDR3 DNA reads TGTGCCTGGAAAGAGGGGGCGAATAACTATGGCTACACCTTC. Protein sequence: CAWKEGANNYGYTF.